The 15 T cell receptor beta chains presented below share a single source sample, sequenced in a study of blood T cell repertoires in COVID-19. This table comes from immunoSEQ multiplex PCR, and its TCRdb copy is limited to in-frame clones, with some not included. There are about 60,000 clones in the sample; nearly 80% occur only once, and about 25% lies in the top ten. Sequencing used peripheral blood. The receptors shown here come from a human donor in a cohort sampled during active COVID-19.

The chain carries TRBV19 and TRBJ2-2; TRBD2 matches at 8 bases. Per germline, CDR1 LNHDA and CDR2 SQIVND (reference sequence). This CDR3 has 15 residues. With 6 bases clipped from V and 3 bases from J, the junction kept 6 bases outside the gene matches. The CDR3 here is CASRPGGQYTGELFF. The CDR3 nucleotides are TGTGCCAGTAGGCCGGGGGGGCAGTACACCGGGGAGCTGTTTTTT.

The chain links TRBV6-1 to TRBJ1-5; 10 bases are a match to TRBD1. Germline V gene sequence: CDR1 MNHNS, CDR2 SASEGT. With V trimmed by 3 bases and J by 6 bases, 5 bases remained unmatched. The CDR3 sequence is 15 residues long. In nucleotides, the CDR3 is TGTGCCAGCAGTGACCGGGACAGGGGATTTCAGCCCCAGCATTTT. Translating it yields CASSDRDRGFQPQHF.

V usage is TRBV10-3 and J usage is TRBJ2-5; 11 bases line up with TRBD2. CDR1 and CDR2 (germline): ENHRY, SYGVKD. With V trimmed by 4 bases and J by 2 bases, 3 bases remained unmatched. The CDR3 totals 15 residues. Written as DNA, the CDR3 is TGTGCCATCAGTGCGACTAGCGGGGAGCAAGAGACCCAGTACTTC. This sequence encodes CAISATSGEQETQYF.

The chain is built from TRBV7-9 and TRBJ1-2; TRBD1 agrees at 7 bases. The trim removed 3 bases at V and 7 bases at J, leaving 5 bases unmatched. Per germline, CDR1 SEHNR and CDR2 FQNEAQ (reference sequence). The CDR3 is made up of 13 amino acids. DNA for the CDR3: TGTGCCAGCAGCTTGCAGGGGGTTTCTGGCTACACCTTC. Encoded protein: CASSLQGVSGYTF.

This clone was detected many times. The chain employs TRBV27 and TRBJ2-3; possible D gene TRBD1, 6 bases. V lost 2 bases, J lost 0 bases, and 9 bases lay in between. Germline-derived CDR1 and CDR2 are MNHEY and SMNVEV (reference sequence). This CDR3 comprises 15 residues. CDR3 sequence: CASSLRGQSTDTQYF. Here the CDR3 DNA reads TGTGCCAGCAGTTTACGCGGACAGAGCACAGATACGCAGTATTTT.

The V gene is TRBV27, the J gene TRBJ1-1; 7 bases line up with TRBD1. This CDR3 is 14 amino acids long. Germline lookup yields CDR1 MNHEY and CDR2 SMNVEV (reference sequence). The ends lost 5 bases at V and 4 bases at J; junction bases unmatched: 7. This CDR3 is CASSNDRAATEAFF. CDR3 nucleotide sequence: TGTGCCAGCAGTAACGACAGGGCGGCCACTGAAGCTTTCTTT.

The chain joins TRBV2 to TRBJ2-2; possibly TRBD2 for D (5 bases). CDR1 and CDR2 from the germline V gene are SNHLY and FYNNEI. V gave up 1 base and J gave up 17 bases, with 20 bases separating them. The CDR3 length is 14 residues. CDR3 DNA: TGTGCCAGCAGTGAAGAGGGAACTGAGACTAAAGTATTTTTT. This gives the protein CASSEEGTETKVFF.

The rearrangement links TRBV19 to TRBJ1-3; D ambiguous. Trimming took off 7 bases at V and 0 bases at J, with 13 bases between the two ends. CDR3 length: 15 residues. Germline V gives CDR1 LNHDA, CDR2 SQIVND (reference sequence). The CDR3 nucleotides read TGTGCCAGTACTAGCGTAGCCTTCTCTGGAAACACCATATATTTT. The encoded protein is CASTSVAFSGNTIYF.

V gene TRBV29-1 combines with J gene TRBJ2-1; D may be TRBD2 (5 bases). Germline-derived CDR1 and CDR2 are SQVTM and ANQGSEA. The V and J ends lost 7 bases and 6 bases respectively, with 22 bases between them. The length of the CDR3 is 15 residues. CDR3 in DNA: TGCAGCGGCAGTGAGAGAACCGGGATGTCCAATGAGCAGTTCTTC. Translating it yields CSGSERTGMSNEQFF.

The sample holds a few counts of this clone. The V gene is TRBV6-1, the J gene TRBJ2-7; 10 bases align to TRBD2. Germline lookup yields CDR1 MNHNS and CDR2 SASEGT. This CDR3 region has 14 residues. The V segment lost 2 bases and the J segment 7 bases; nucleotides outside the gene matches: 5. CDR3 nucleotides: TGTGCCAGCAGTGAAACTAGCGGGAACCAGGAGCAGTACTTC. Translated, it gives CASSETSGNQEQYF.

The V call is TRBV6-5, the J call TRBJ2-7; D perhaps matches TRBD1 (6 bases). Deletions cut 8 bases from V and 3 bases from J, with 14 bases between. CDR3 length equals 13 residues. From germline, CDR1 is MNHEY and CDR2 SVGAGI. CDR3 amino acids: CASCTGQLYEQYF. In DNA, the CDR3 is TGTGCCAGCTGTACAGGACAGCTCTACGAGCAGTACTTC.

The chain employs TRBV5-1 and TRBJ1-1; D perhaps matches TRBD1 (6 bases). V was cut by 4 bases and J by 8 bases, with 15 bases left in between. This CDR3 spans 13 amino acids. CDR1 and CDR2 (germline): SGHRS, YFSETQ. The CDR3 nucleotides read TGCGCCAGCAGCGGAGACAGGTACGGCGAAGCTTTCTTT. Its translation: CASSGDRYGEAFF.

J is TRBJ2-6 and V is TRBV19; D is unclear. The CDR3 runs to 19 residues. Per germline, CDR1 LNHDA and CDR2 SQIVND (reference sequence). V lost 7 bases and J 0 bases, leaving 22 bases between the germline ends. The CDR3 spells CASTGGSRLSGSGANVLTF. The CDR3 bases are TGTGCCAGTACTGGCGGTTCCCGTCTGTCTGGCTCTGGGGCCAACGTCCTGACTTTC.

DNA of the CDR3: TGTGCCACCAGTGCCTATATCGGGGGAGGGAATTCACCCCTCCACTTT. Its protein product is CATSAYIGGGNSPLHF. The V gene is TRBV24-1, the J gene TRBJ1-6; possibly TRBD1 for D (5 bases). The germline V gene encodes CDR1 KGHDR and CDR2 SFDVKD. The CDR3 spans 16 residues. V lost 5 bases and J 7 bases, leaving 17 bases between the germline ends.

This clone was recorded a few times. This rearrangement joins TRBV29-1 to TRBJ2-7, with 7 bases lining up with TRBD1. V lost 2 bases to trimming and J lost 0 bases; unmatched junction nucleotides: 10. There are 16 residues in the CDR3. From germline, CDR1 is SQVTM and CDR2 ANQGSEA. The CDR3: CSVEIQGVRFSYEQYF. CDR3 bases: TGCAGCGTTGAAATCCAGGGGGTGCGATTCTCCTACGAGCAGTACTTC.